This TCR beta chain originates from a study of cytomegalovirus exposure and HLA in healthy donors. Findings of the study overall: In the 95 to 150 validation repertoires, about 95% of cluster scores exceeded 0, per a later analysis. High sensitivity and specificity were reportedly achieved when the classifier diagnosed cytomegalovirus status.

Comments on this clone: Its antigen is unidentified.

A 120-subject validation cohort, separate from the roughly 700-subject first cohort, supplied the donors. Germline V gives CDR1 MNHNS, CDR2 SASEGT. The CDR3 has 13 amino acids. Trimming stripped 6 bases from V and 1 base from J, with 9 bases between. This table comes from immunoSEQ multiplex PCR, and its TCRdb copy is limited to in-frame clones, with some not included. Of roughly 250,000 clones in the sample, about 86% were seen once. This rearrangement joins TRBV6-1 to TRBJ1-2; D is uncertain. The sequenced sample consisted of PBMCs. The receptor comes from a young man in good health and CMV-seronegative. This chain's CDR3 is CASRRLLNYGYTF. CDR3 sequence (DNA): TGTGCCAGCAGAAGACTGCTTAACTATGGCTACACCTTC.